A selection of T cell receptor beta chains follows, all from one sample in a study of long-term antiretroviral therapy in people with HIV. TCRdb's copy holds only in-frame clones and misses some; the assay was immunoSEQ multiplex PCR. The sample lists about 25,000 clones, about four fifths occurring once. The source material was unsorted PBMCs, sampled 0.7 years before starting antiretroviral therapy. The receptors originated from a man aged 30 to 39 with HIV. Both conserved end residues are part of each CDR3. A D gene is named only where the DNA matches it firmly. The size of a clone is reported for some rows only, either as once, few or many, or as a class for expanded clones.

V	D	size	J	CDR3	DNA
TRBV7-9	TRBD1	-	TRBJ1-6	CASSTSGTANSPLHF	TGTGCCAGCAGCACCTCCGGGACAGCCAATTCACCCCTCCACTTT
TRBV28	TRBD2	-	TRBJ2-4	CASSGPGTSGGEAKNIQYF	TGTGCCAGCAGCGGCCCCGGGACTAGCGGGGGTGAGGCCAAAAACATTCAGTACTTC
TRBV28	-	few	TRBJ1-5	CASSTTGWSEPQHF	TGTGCCAGCAGTACCACAGGGTGGTCGGAGCCCCAGCATTTT
TRBV28	TRBD1	-	TRBJ1-1	CASSPPGQRPEAFF	TGTGCCAGCTCTCCGCCGGGACAGAGACCTGAAGCTTTCTTT
TRBV5-6	TRBD1	once	TRBJ2-5	CASSLGQGAGETQYF	TGTGCCAGCAGCTTGGGACAGGGGGCGGGGGAGACCCAGTACTTC
TRBV9	-	-	TRBJ2-7	CASSEGPEPSYEQYF	TGTGCCAGCAGCGAGGGTCCCGAGCCCTCCTACGAGCAGTACTTC
TRBV28	-	-	TRBJ2-4	CASSPDYSSPLGNIQYF	TGTGCCAGCAGCCCCGACTATTCGTCGCCCCTCGGAAACATTCAGTACTTC
TRBV13	-	-	TRBJ1-3	CASSPGTFDTIYF	TGTGCCAGCAGCCCTGGGACATTCGACACCATATATTTT
TRBV28	TRBD1	-	TRBJ1-6	CASSLGTGVNSPLHF	TGTGCCAGCAGTTTGGGGACAGGGGTAAATTCACCCCTCCACTTT
TRBV2	TRBD1	-	TRBJ1-4	CASSETGATNEKLFF	TGTGCCAGCAGTGAGACAGGGGCCACTAATGAAAAACTGTTTTTT
TRBV7-2	TRBD1	few	TRBJ1-5	CASSSSNRGRQPQHF	TGTGCCAGCAGCTCCTCCAACAGGGGCCGGCAGCCCCAGCATTTT
TRBV5-1	TRBD2	-	TRBJ2-5	CASSLERLAGLQETQYF	TGCGCCAGCAGCTTGGAGCGGCTAGCGGGACTCCAAGAGACCCAGTACTTC
TRBV30	TRBD2	-	TRBJ2-3	CAWSVKRGGADTQYF	TGTGCCTGGAGTGTAAAGCGGGGGGGGGCAGATACGCAGTATTTT
TRBV7-2	TRBD1	-	TRBJ1-2	CASSLTRTGRGYTF	TGTGCCAGCAGCTTAACCCGGACAGGGAGAGGCTACACCTTC
TRBV28	TRBD2	-	TRBJ2-7	CASSLSGSGVYEQYF	TGTGCCAGCAGTTTATCGGGTAGCGGGGTCTACGAGCAGTACTTC
TRBV5-8	-	once	TRBJ1-1	CASSITQGLLNTEAFF	TGTGCCAGCAGCATAACGCAGGGGCTCCTAAACACTGAAGCTTTCTTT
TRBV14	TRBD2	once	TRBJ2-2	CASSPPGLAGMYTGELFF	TGTGCCAGCAGCCCTCCTGGACTAGCGGGAATGTACACCGGGGAGCTGTTTTTT
TRBV7-3	TRBD2	-	TRBJ2-3	CASSSRTSGGPDTQYF	TGTGCCAGCAGCTCCAGGACTAGCGGGGGTCCAGATACGCAGTATTTT
TRBV5-3	-	once	TRBJ1-2	CARSCAQGHGYTF	TGTGCCAGAAGCTGTGCACAGGGCCATGGCTACACCTTC
TRBV30	-	-	TRBJ1-2	CAWNPGWGLGYGYTF	TGTGCCTGGAACCCGGGGTGGGGGCTGGGCTATGGCTACACCTTC
TRBV2	TRBD1	-	TRBJ1-1	CASSGGQGKANTNTEAFF	TGTGCCAGCAGTGGAGGACAGGGAAAAGCTAATACGAACACTGAAGCTTTCTTT
TRBV18	-	few	TRBJ2-7	CASSPDGVYEQYF	TGTGCCAGCTCACCAGATGGGGTCTACGAGCAGTACTTC
TRBV27	TRBD1	medium-sized	TRBJ2-1	CASSLTGVSYNEQFF	TGTGCCAGCAGTTTAACAGGGGTCTCCTACAATGAGCAGTTCTTC
TRBV19	-	-	TRBJ1-2	CASRQADTHLGYGYTF	TGTGCCAGTAGACAAGCGGACACGCATCTTGGATATGGCTACACCTTC
TRBV5-6	TRBD1	once	TRBJ2-5	CASSWGQSSQETQYF	TGTGCCAGCAGCTGGGGACAGTCGAGCCAAGAGACCCAGTACTTC
TRBV10-2	-	-	TRBJ2-4	CASSESGGNIQYF	TGCGCCAGCAGTGAGTCTGGCGGAAACATTCAGTACTTC
TRBV12-5	TRBD2	once	TRBJ2-2	CASGLDQRVRRGGSNTGELFF	TGTGCTAGTGGTCTGGACCAGCGAGTTCGTAGAGGCGGGAGTAACACCGGGGAGCTGTTTTTT
TRBV7-2	TRBD2	-	TRBJ2-1	CASSGGLAGSYNEQFF	TGTGCCAGCAGCGGTGGACTAGCGGGCTCCTACAATGAGCAGTTCTTC